The clone carrying this T cell receptor (beta chain) was seen more than once but under ten times. Its specificity is unknown. This record comes from a study of beta chain features in type 1 diabetes. Study-level findings and limits: Shortening that was moderate but significant affected the TCRB CDR3s of Type 1 diabetes patients in all four CD4+ subsets. Type 1 diabetes patients showed fewer insertions and more deletions at VDJ junctions.

CDR3 size: 14 residues. Germline CDR1 reads SEHNR; CDR2 reads FQNEAQ (reference sequence). V lost 1 base, J lost 2 bases, and 7 bases lay in between. cDNA synthesis used the whole RNA isolate, giving expressed TCRB sequences. The data were produced by immunoSEQ multiplex PCR, yet TCRdb's version contains in-frame clones alone and is incomplete. The sample holds about 650,000 clones, 9.5% to 15% seen once. This clonotype was sampled from a man aged 30-40 years with type 1 diabetes. The chain has TRBV7-9 and TRBJ2-3; D gene ambiguous. Sequenced: naive CD4+ T cells from blood. CDR3 loop: CASSLGGYTDTQYF. The CDR3 DNA is TGTGCCAGCAGCTTAGGGGGATACACAGATACGCAGTATTTT.